Each of the 7 T cell receptor beta chains below was sequenced from the same sample in a study of shared clonotypes between healthy human individuals. Here immunoSEQ multiplex PCR was the method, and the copy in TCRdb shows in-frame clones only, minus some. The sample consists of about 450,000 clones, more than 75% of them appearing once. The sample consisted of PBMCs. Source of these receptors: a woman in her thirties or forties in good health. Some clones in this sample may be carry-over from other donors' samples.

The chain uses TRBV15 and TRBJ2-7; D is unresolved. The V and J ends lost 0 bases and 3 bases respectively, with 9 bases between them. In germline, CDR1 is LNHNV, CDR2 YYDKDF (reference sequence). CDR3 length: 14 amino acids. The DNA for the CDR3 is TGTGCCACCAGCAGAGATTTGGGTTTCTACGAGCAGTACTTC. Its protein is CATSRDLGFYEQYF. The whole variable domain, remainder taken from reference TRBV15 and TRBJ2-7, is DAMVIQNPRYQVTQFGKPVTLSCSQTLNHNVMYWYQQKSSQAPKLLFHYYDKDFNNEADTPDNFQSRRPNTSFCFLDIRSPGLGDTAMYLCATSRDLGFYEQYFGPGTRLTVT.

This clone came up many times. The chain employs TRBV15 and TRBJ1-4, with 10 bases lining up with TRBD1. The germline V gene encodes CDR1 LNHNV and CDR2 YYDKDF (reference sequence). Trimming at V came to 0 bases and at J to 7 bases, leaving 5 bases not matched to a gene. CDR3 size: 16 residues. CDR3 bases: TGTGCCACCAGCAGAGATGGGGGACAGGGGTTTGAAAAACTGTTTTTT. Protein: CATSRDGGQGFEKLFF.

This clone was found many times. This chain joins TRBV21-1 and TRBJ1-5. TRBV21-1 corresponds to a pseudogene. The CDR3 sequence is 14 residues long. This CDR3 is CASSKGGSNQPQHF. CDR3 sequence (DNA): TGTGCCAGCAGCAAAGGAGGGAGCAATCAGCCCCAGCATTTT.

The V gene is TRBV2, the J gene TRBJ2-1, with D possibly being TRBD2 (5 bases). Germline CDR1 reads SNHLY; CDR2 reads FYNNEI. The V gene lost 8 bases and the J gene lost 7 bases, with 15 bases spanning the gap. This CDR3 contains 13 residues. CDR3 loop: CASRRSSHNEQFF. CDR3 nucleotide sequence: TGTGCCAGCCGGAGGTCTTCGCATAATGAGCAGTTCTTC.

The rearrangement links TRBV7-2 to TRBJ2-5; a weak D match, TRBD2 (6 bases). The CDR3 spans 13 residues. Deletions cut 5 bases from V and 2 bases from J, with 9 bases between. The germline V gene has CDR1 SGHTA and CDR2 FQGNSA. CDR3 sequence (DNA): TGTGCCAGCAGCCTGGGACTTCAAGAGACCCAGTACTTC. Its protein is CASSLGLQETQYF.

In its sample, this clone was seen a few times. The chain is built from TRBV4-2 and TRBJ1-5; D gene uncertain. Trimming took 4 bases from V and 0 from J, leaving 10 bases between them. The CDR3 sequence is 15 residues long. Per germline, CDR1 LGHNA and CDR2 YNFKEQ. The chain's CDR3 is CASSPDALSNQPQHF. The CDR3 DNA is TGTGCCAGCAGCCCGGACGCCCTTAGCAATCAGCCCCAGCATTTT.

This chain joins TRBV5-6 and TRBJ2-3; 8 bases are shared with TRBD1. The germline V gene has CDR1 SGHDT and CDR2 YYEEEE. Trimming cost V 2 bases and J 4 bases; bases outside gene matches: 6. The CDR3 covers 15 residues. CDR3 nucleotides: TGTGCCAGCAGCTTCTTGGCAGGGGGCGCAGATACGCAGTATTTT. Protein product: CASSFLAGGADTQYF.